This T cell receptor (beta chain) was recorded in a study of T cell changes during pregnancy in multiple sclerosis. Deletions cut 5 bases from V and 4 bases from J, with 18 bases between. The germline CDR1 and CDR2 sequences are SGHAT and FQDESV (reference sequence). There are 15 residues in the CDR3. Method: immunoSEQ multiplex PCR; TCRdb's copy keeps in-frame clones and lacks some. The repertoire consists of about 69,000 clones, with approximately 91% occurring once and the leading ten covering roughly 1.5%. Material: peripheral blood, obtained in the third trimester of pregnancy. This rearrangement joins TRBV11-1 to TRBJ2-7; D may be TRBD1 (6 bases). This sequence originates from a female donor with multiple sclerosis, enrolled in a pregnancy study. The DNA for the CDR3 is TGTGCCAGCAGCGCACAGGGATCACCACCGTACGAGCAGTACTTC. Its translation is CASSAQGSPPYEQYF.